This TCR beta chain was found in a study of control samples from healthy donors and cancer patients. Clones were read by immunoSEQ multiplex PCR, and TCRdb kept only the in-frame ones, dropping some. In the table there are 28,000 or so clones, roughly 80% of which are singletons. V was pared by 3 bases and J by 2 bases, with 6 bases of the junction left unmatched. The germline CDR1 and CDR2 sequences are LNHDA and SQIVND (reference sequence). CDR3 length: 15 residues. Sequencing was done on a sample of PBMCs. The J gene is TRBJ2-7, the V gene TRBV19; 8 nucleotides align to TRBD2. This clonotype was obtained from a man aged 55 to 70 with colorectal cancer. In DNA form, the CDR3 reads TGTGCCAGTAGTATGAGCCAGCGGGGGCCCTACGAGCAGTACTTC. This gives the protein CASSMSQRGPYEQYF.